The clone carrying this T cell receptor (beta chain) appeared many times. Its target is not known. Beta-chain TCR CDR3 regions were amplified from RNA transcripts. An initial RT-PCR round employing HTBI primers preceded a second-round multiplex PCR. TCRdb recomputed calls from the multiplex PCR reads with MiXCR, one row per CDR3 protein. This table holds roughly 400,000 distinct CDR3 sequences, approximately 20% found once. This sample was taken from a study of Graves' ophthalmopathy and Graves' hyperthyroidism. Notes on the study in general: Sensitivity of roughly 64% and specificity of 72% to 80% were achieved by the model that predicted ophthalmopathy progression.

Exclusion criteria comprised other autoimmune diseases, uncontrolled infections, pregnancy or lactation in patients. The diagnostic workup employed clinical symptoms, serum thyroxine, TRAb, thyroid ultrasound and orbital computed tomography. CDR3 length: 14 amino acids. Germline V gives CDR1 LGHDT, CDR2 YNNKEL (reference sequence). Trimming removed 4 bases from V and 4 bases from J, with 13 bases in between. This rearrangement joins TRBV3-1 to TRBJ2-5; no firm D call. The origin of this receptor is a woman aged 18-30 years with Graves' ophthalmopathy. Sequenced: peripheral blood. The CDR3 DNA reads as TGTGCCAGCAGCCTAGAACTGATGCGAGAGACCCAGTACTTC. It specifies CASSLELMRETQYF.